The 12 T cell receptor beta chains below were found in one sample sequenced in a study of cytomegalovirus exposure and HLA in healthy donors (dated by TCRdb to 2015 to 2018). Library preparation was by the immunoSEQ multiplex PCR assay. For the multiplex PCR, a mixture combining 60 forward primers for TCR Vbeta segments and 13 reverse primers for TCR Jbeta segments was used. The immuneACCESS repertoire file appears here via TCRdb, limited to in-frame rearrangements. These files lack a portion of the clones; in checked studies, under half of the deficit traces to unresolved V genes, and the cause of the others is not known. The sample has about 130,000 clones on record. The ten top clones hold about 1.5% of the sample. The sequencing input was PBMCs. Source of these receptors: a middle-aged woman in good health and CMV-seropositive.

The rearrangement links TRBV9 to TRBJ2-7; D might be TRBD1 (6 bases). Between the trimmed V and J ends, which lost 3 bases and 0 bases, there was a span of 10 bases. The CDR3 loop spans 14 amino acids. Per the germline V gene, CDR1 is SGDLS and CDR2 is YYNGEE. In DNA form, the CDR3 reads TGTGCCAGCAGCGGAACAGGGATCTCCTACGAGCAGTACTTC. This sequence encodes CASSGTGISYEQYF.

This rearrangement joins TRBV20-1 to TRBJ1-1; 7 bases match TRBD1. V lost 2 bases to trimming and J lost 8 bases; unmatched junction nucleotides: 2. Germline assignment: CDR1 DFQATT and CDR2 SNEGSKA (reference sequence). There are 11 residues in the CDR3. This CDR3 is CSARYRGEAFF. In nucleotides, the CDR3 is TGCAGTGCTAGATACAGGGGAGAAGCTTTCTTT.

The chain has TRBV28 and TRBJ1-1, with a possible D match to TRBD1 (5 bases). The germline CDR1 and CDR2 sequences are MDHEN and SYDVKM. Trimming removed 6 bases from V and 7 bases from J, with 18 bases in between. This CDR3 has 14 residues. The DNA for the CDR3 is TGTGCCAGCAGGCCTACGACAGAAGTATTTGAAGCTTTCTTT. Translated: CASRPTTEVFEAFF.

The chain uses TRBV30 and TRBJ2-3, with 7 bases fitting TRBD2. CDR1 is GTSNPN, CDR2 SVGIG, per germline (reference sequence). Germline trimming cut 0 bases from V and 0 bases from J; bases unmatched to any gene: 6. CDR3 length: 16 amino acids. The CDR3 sequence is CAWSVASGTSTDTQYF. CDR3 bases: TGTGCCTGGAGTGTGGCTAGCGGAACTAGCACAGATACGCAGTATTTT.

The CDR3 loop is CASSYPEGGEAFF. DNA for the CDR3: TGTGCCAGCAGTTACCCCGAGGGAGGGGAGGCTTTCTTT. The chain recombines TRBV6-5 with TRBJ1-1, with D perhaps TRBD1 (5 bases). V was shortened by 2 bases and J by 11 bases, with 15 bases between the two germline ends. The CDR3 has 13 amino acids. The germline V gene encodes CDR1 MNHEY and CDR2 SVGAGI.

The chain combines TRBV7-2 with TRBJ1-1, with D perhaps TRBD1 (5 bases). Germline-derived CDR1 and CDR2 are SGHTA and FQGNSA. The ends were cut back, 2 bases at V and 1 base at J, with 14 bases in the middle. This CDR3 comprises 16 residues. As DNA, the CDR3 is TGTGCCAGCAGCTTAAGCGGGGGTAGGGCGAACACTGAAGCTTTCTTT. Translated: CASSLSGGRANTEAFF.

The gene calls are TRBV7-9 and TRBJ1-2; TRBD1 matches 7 bases. The CDR3 is 16 residues long. The V gene end was trimmed by 5 bases and the J gene end by 3 bases; junction bases not matched to a gene: 12. Germline values: CDR1 SEHNR, CDR2 FQNEAQ (reference sequence). CDR3 DNA sequence: TGTGCCAGCAGCCTCGGGACAGCCACCGGGGACTATGGCTACACCTTC. Protein sequence: CASSLGTATGDYGYTF.

The chain recombines TRBV11-3 with TRBJ2-2; 7 bases map to TRBD2. The CDR3 length is 15 residues. Germline trimming cut 3 bases from V and 1 base from J; bases unmatched to any gene: 2. CDR1 and CDR2 from the germline V gene are SGHNT and YENEEA. The CDR3 DNA follows: TGTGCCAGCAGCTTTAGCGGGCAGAACACCGGGGAGCTGTTTTTT. Its protein is CASSFSGQNTGELFF.

CDR3 residues: CSAREAQAFF. The CDR3 nucleotides are TGCAGTGCTAGGGAGGCTCAAGCTTTCTTT. V is TRBV20-1 and J is TRBJ1-1; D unresolved. Germline assignment: CDR1 DFQATT and CDR2 SNEGSKA (reference sequence). CDR3 length equals 10 residues. The V gene lost 3 bases and the J gene lost 9 bases, with 8 bases spanning the gap.

This chain links TRBV25-1 with TRBJ2-5, with 7 bases identical to TRBD2. Trimming at V came to 0 bases and at J to 4 bases, leaving 8 bases not matched to a gene. The CDR3 loop spans 16 amino acids. Per the germline V gene, CDR1 is MGHDK and CDR2 is SYGVNS. The CDR3, as DNA: TGTGCCAGCAGTGAATATAGGAGGGGCGGGAGAGAGACCCAGTACTTC. It is translated as CASSEYRRGGRETQYF.

Here the CDR3 reads CASSYDMKTGELFF. The CDR3 nucleotides read TGTGCCAGCAGCTATGACATGAAGACCGGGGAGCTGTTTTTT. V is TRBV11-1 and J is TRBJ2-2; no firm D call. The germline gives CDR1 SGHAT, CDR2 FQDESV (reference sequence). The CDR3 is made up of 14 amino acids. Trimming stripped 4 bases from V and 5 bases from J, with 11 bases between.

In DNA, the CDR3 is TGTGCCAGCAGTGAGTTCGCAGGGACTGTTCTTTCCTACAATGAGCAGTTCTTC. Its protein is CASSEFAGTVLSYNEQFF. The V call is TRBV6-1, the J call TRBJ2-1; tentative D call: TRBD2 (6 bases). Germline CDR1 MNHNS, CDR2 SASEGT. CDR3 length equals 18 residues. V lost 3 bases and J 1 base, leaving 19 bases between the germline ends.